Below are 27 T cell receptor beta chains sequenced from a single sample in a study of long-term antiretroviral therapy in people with HIV. It was version v3.0 of the immunoSEQ assay that was run at survey level. TCRdb's table, derived via immunoSEQ multiplex PCR, lists solely in-frame clones and lacks some. The table includes tens of thousands of clones, about 84% detected once. Sequenced here: unsorted PBMCs, sampled 0.5 years before starting antiretroviral therapy. The source of these receptors is a man in his forties with HIV.

This sequence joins TRBV4-3 and TRBJ2-2; D not resolved. Trimming took 0 bases from V and 0 from J, leaving 14 bases between them. The CDR3 spans 18 residues. Per the germline V gene, CDR1 is LGHNA and CDR2 is YSLEER. The CDR3 loop is CASSQDSRGIANTGELFF. In DNA form, the CDR3 reads TGCGCCAGCAGCCAAGATAGTCGCGGTATCGCGAACACCGGGGAGCTGTTTTTT.

The rearrangement links TRBV7-2 to TRBJ2-3, with TRBD1 matching over 9 bases. The trim removed 5 bases at V and 3 bases at J, leaving 9 bases unmatched. The CDR3 runs to 16 residues. CDR1 and CDR2 from the germline V gene are SGHTA and FQGNSA. CDR3 protein: CASSGTGQGLTDTQYF. As DNA, the CDR3 is TGTGCCAGCAGCGGAACGGGACAGGGTTTAACAGATACGCAGTATTTT.

The J gene is TRBJ1-5, the V gene TRBV2; TRBD1 aligns across 7 bases. CDR1 and CDR2 from the germline V gene are SNHLY and FYNNEI. V lost 6 bases to trimming and J lost 10 bases; unmatched junction nucleotides: 12. This CDR3 is built from 14 residues. Written as DNA, the CDR3 is TGTGCCAGCAGCACAGACAGGGCCCGGGCTCCCCAGCATTTT. Translation gives CASSTDRARAPQHF.

The V gene is TRBV27, the J gene TRBJ2-5; D uncertain. Germline CDR1 MNHEY, CDR2 SMNVEV (reference sequence). V dropped 5 bases and J dropped 0 bases, with 16 bases sitting between them. This CDR3 is built from 16 residues. CDR3 protein: CASSSLRGVNQETQYF. The CDR3 nucleotides read TGTGCCAGCAGTAGTCTGCGCGGAGTCAACCAAGAGACCCAGTACTTC.

This chain connects TRBV29-1 to TRBJ2-1, with D unclear. The V gene lost 4 bases and the J gene lost 0 bases, with 4 bases spanning the gap. From germline, CDR1 is SQVTM and CDR2 ANQGSEA. This CDR3 contains 12 residues. CDR3 bases: TGCAGCGTTGTGGGCTCCTACAATGAGCAGTTCTTC. Its protein is CSVVGSYNEQFF.

The chain links TRBV10-3 to TRBJ1-6; maybe TRBD1 (5 bases). From germline, CDR1 is ENHRY and CDR2 SYGVKD. V lost 8 bases and J 6 bases, leaving 14 bases between the germline ends. This CDR3 has 14 residues. The chain's CDR3 is CAIWGIGFNSPLHF. DNA of the CDR3: TGTGCCATCTGGGGGATTGGGTTTAATTCACCCCTCCACTTT.

Only a few counts were recorded for this clone. J is TRBJ1-1 and V is TRBV7-9; D uncertain. The CDR3 length is 15 residues. The germline V and J ends were trimmed by 1 base and 1 base, with 10 bases remaining between them. In germline, CDR1 is SEHNR, CDR2 FQNEAQ (reference sequence). Written as DNA, the CDR3 is TGTGCCAGCAGCTTAGTCCTAGATCAGAACACTGAAGCTTTCTTT. Its protein product is CASSLVLDQNTEAFF.

The chain couples TRBV4-3 to TRBJ1-2; 10 positions match TRBD1. This CDR3 contains 14 residues. The germline CDR1 and CDR2 sequences are LGHNA and YSLEER. The V gene end was trimmed by 4 bases and the J gene end by 6 bases; junction bases not matched to a gene: 5. The CDR3 DNA follows: TGCGCCAGCAGCCCGACAGGGGGCATGGATGGCTACACCTTC. Translated, it gives CASSPTGGMDGYTF.

A single count supports this clone. CDR3: CASSGPRGTGELFF. The CDR3 DNA reads TGTGCCAGTAGTGGACCCAGGGGGACCGGGGAGCTGTTTTTT. The chain is built from TRBV19 and TRBJ2-2; 7 bases map to TRBD1. CDR1 and CDR2 (germline): LNHDA, SQIVND (reference sequence). CDR3 length: 14 residues. V shed 5 bases and J 5 bases; nucleotides not matched to a gene: 5.

V gene TRBV28 combines with J gene TRBJ2-7, with D perhaps matching TRBD1 or TRBD2 (5 bases each). This CDR3 region has 15 residues. The V gene's germline CDR1 is MDHEN and CDR2 SYDVKM. Trimming stripped 4 bases from V and 0 bases from J, with 13 bases between. The CDR3 protein is CASSSLEGYSYEQYF. Written as DNA, the CDR3 is TGTGCCAGCAGTTCCCTCGAGGGGTACTCCTACGAGCAGTACTTC.

Here the CDR3 DNA reads TGTGCCAGCATTAAGGACAGGGTCCATGGCTACACCTTC. Translation gives CASIKDRVHGYTF. The genes are TRBV28 and TRBJ1-2; 8 nucleotides align to TRBD1. CDR3 length equals 13 residues. The germline CDR1 and CDR2 sequences are MDHEN and SYDVKM. After removal of 7 bases from V and 6 bases from J, the junction contained 7 bases not matched to a gene.

This clone was picked up one time. Its ends do not fully match the called genes, so a read error is possible. The CDR3 DNA sequence: TGTGCTAGCAGCTCGGGACAGGGGGCTTACAATGAGCAGTTCTTC. It codes for CASSSGQGAYNEQFF. The genes are TRBV7-7 and TRBJ2-1; TRBD1 matches at 12 bases. From germline, CDR1 is SSHAT and CDR2 FNYEAQ (reference sequence). The CDR3 runs to 15 residues. The complete variable domain, with remaining parts taken from reference TRBV7-7 and TRBJ2-1, reads GAGVSQSPRYKVTKRGQDVTLRCDPISSHATLYWYQQALGQGPEFLTYFNYEAQPDKSGLPSDRFSAERPEGSISTLTIQRTEQRDSAMYRCASSSGQGAYNEQFFGPGTRLTVL.

For this clone: Mismatch with germline at one junction end may stem from a read error. V usage is TRBV6-4 and J usage is TRBJ2-3; the match to TRBD1 covers 7 bases. The length of the CDR3 is 13 residues. The germline gives CDR1 MRHNA, CDR2 SNTAGT. The CDR3 bases are TGTGCCAGCAGCGGGGACAGCAGAGATACGCAGTATTTT. This codes for CASSGDSRDTQYF.

This clone was seen more than once but under ten times. The chain uses TRBV27 and TRBJ1-2, with D perhaps TRBD1 (6 bases). Germline CDR1 MNHEY, CDR2 SMNVEV (reference sequence). V was trimmed by 5 bases and J by 7 bases, leaving 20 bases between them. There are 15 residues in the CDR3. CDR3 nucleotide sequence: TGTGCCAGCAGTGTGACAGGCCGTGTCTTAGGTGGCTACACCTTC. This sequence encodes CASSVTGRVLGGYTF.

The table lists this clone with a count of one. V is TRBV5-5 and J is TRBJ2-7, with D unresolved. Germline V gene sequence: CDR1 SGHKS, CDR2 YYEKEE (reference sequence). The germline V and J ends were trimmed by 4 bases and 0 bases, with 8 bases remaining between them. The CDR3 is 13 residues long. CDR3 loop: CASSVGPSYEQYF. In DNA form, the CDR3 reads TGTGCCAGCAGCGTAGGGCCCTCCTACGAGCAGTACTTC.

The V gene is TRBV15, the J gene TRBJ1-4; tentative D call: TRBD1 (6 bases). V shed 2 bases and J shed 3 bases, with 13 bases lying between them. Looked up from germline, CDR1 is LNHNV and CDR2 is YYDKDF (reference sequence). The CDR3 totals 16 residues. CDR3 protein: CATSRSQGIANEKLFF. Written as DNA, the CDR3 is TGTGCCACCAGCAGATCTCAGGGGATCGCTAATGAAAAACTGTTTTTT.

The chain is built from TRBV27 and TRBJ2-7; 11 bases fit TRBD1. The CDR3 length is 14 residues. Germline-derived CDR1 and CDR2 are MNHEY and SMNVEV (reference sequence). The V gene end was trimmed by 8 bases and the J gene end by 5 bases; junction bases not matched to a gene: 8. The CDR3 bases are TGTGCCAGCGGGGACAGGGGGGGTTCAAACGAGCAGTACTTC. This sequence encodes CASGDRGGSNEQYF.

CDR3 protein: CASSSWGRSGELFF. As DNA, the CDR3 is TGTGCCAGCAGCTCCTGGGGCCGTTCCGGGGAGCTGTTTTTT. This chain connects TRBV12-1 to TRBJ2-2; the table's D call, TRBD1, was not checked against the DNA. TRBV12-1 has pseudogene status. The CDR3 covers 14 residues.

CDR3 in amino acids: CASSGGPGQRGCLGQFF. In DNA form, the CDR3 reads TGTGCCAGCAGTGGCGGACCGGGACAACGAGGTTGTCTGGGGCAGTTCTTC. This rearrangement joins TRBV6-8 to TRBJ2-1; D may be TRBD1 (6 bases). V was pared by 5 bases and J by 12 bases, with 29 bases between. CDR1 is MNHGY and CDR2 is SAAAGT in the germline V gene. The CDR3 length is 17 residues.

This chain links TRBV18 with TRBJ1-1, with 9 bases that match TRBD1. The CDR3 contains 16 residues. Germline assignment: CDR1 KGHSH and CDR2 LQKENI. With V trimmed by 6 bases and J by 5 bases, 13 bases remained unmatched. The CDR3, as DNA: TGTGCCAGCTCGCTAACAGGGGGCTTGATGAGGACTGAAGCTTTCTTT. This sequence encodes CASSLTGGLMRTEAFF.

The V call is TRBV28, the J call TRBJ2-4; D might be TRBD1 (6 bases). The CDR3 covers 18 residues. Germline values: CDR1 MDHEN, CDR2 SYDVKM. V was cut by 1 base and J by 0 bases, with 16 bases left in between. The CDR3 is CASSLSTRGHVAKNIQYF. As DNA, the CDR3 is TGTGCCAGCAGTTTATCGACTCGGGGACACGTAGCCAAAAACATTCAGTACTTC.

The chain joins TRBV6-5 to TRBJ1-5; D not resolved. Trimming shortened V by 5 bases and J by 0 bases, and 8 bases separated the two germline ends. Germline V gene lookup returns CDR1 MNHEY and CDR2 SVGAGI. The CDR3 loop spans 14 amino acids. The CDR3, as DNA: TGTGCCAGCAGTCCCCCCGGTAGCAATCAGCCCCAGCATTTT. Protein sequence: CASSPPGSNQPQHF.

The chain recombines TRBV5-1 with TRBJ2-2; D is unclear. This CDR3 spans 13 amino acids. V lost 0 bases and J 4 bases, leaving 4 bases between the germline ends. From germline, CDR1 is SGHRS and CDR2 YFSETQ. CDR3 in DNA: TGCGCCAGCAGCTTGGAGGGCACCGGGGAGCTGTTTTTT. It codes for CASSLEGTGELFF.

This clone appeared once. V usage is TRBV5-1 and J usage is TRBJ2-7; D gene unclear. Trimming left V 3 bases short and J 4 bases short, with 8 bases between. CDR3 length: 12 amino acids. Germline assignment: CDR1 SGHRS and CDR2 YFSETQ. DNA of the CDR3: TGCGCCAGCAGCTCGAATCGGTACGAGCAGTACTTC. Protein: CASSSNRYEQYF.

The rearrangement uses TRBV5-1 and TRBJ1-6; D not resolved. Trimming left V 3 bases short and J 1 base short, with 8 bases between. Germline loops: CDR1 SGHRS, CDR2 YFSETQ. The CDR3 has 15 residues. CDR3 sequence (DNA): TGCGCCAGCAGCTCCCTGGGGTCCTATAATTCACCCCTCCACTTT. It translates to CASSSLGSYNSPLHF. Full variable domain (rest looked up from reference TRBV5-1 and TRBJ1-6): KAGVTQTPRYLIKTRGQQVTLSCSPISGHRSVSWYQQTPGQGLQFLFEYFSETQRNKGNFPGRFSGRQFSNSRSEMNVSTLELGDSALYLCASSSLGSYNSPLHFGNGTRLTVT.

The CDR3 sequence: CASSHYYMNTEAFF. The CDR3 DNA sequence: TGTGCCAGCAGCCACTACTACATGAACACTGAAGCTTTCTTT. The V gene is TRBV27, the J gene TRBJ1-1, with D hard to call. Trimming cost V 6 bases and J 0 bases, with 11 bases left between them. Germline loops: CDR1 MNHEY, CDR2 SMNVEV (reference sequence). There are 14 residues in the CDR3.

The V and J genes are TRBV25-1 and TRBJ2-7, with 7 nucleotides matching TRBD2. In germline, CDR1 is MGHDK, CDR2 SYGVNS. CDR3 length: 15 residues. J lost 2 bases, V lost 2 bases, and 6 bases had no gene match. CDR3 sequence: CASSESLGGTYEQYF. The CDR3 nucleotides are TGTGCCAGCAGTGAAAGTCTCGGGGGGACCTACGAGCAGTACTTC.